The TCR beta chain described here comes from a study of T cells after yellow fever vaccination. General observations from the study: Boosting was followed by the reappearance of most primary-vaccination clones (roughly 96% CD4, around 90% CD8). Abundant clonotypes from the bulk population could get into FACS-sorted repertoires as contaminants.

Per the germline V gene, CDR1 is MNHEY and CDR2 is SVGEGT. Trimming took off 7 bases at V and 10 bases at J, with 11 bases between the two ends. CDR3 length: 11 amino acids. This clonotype has a handful of counts. As yet, its antigen is unknown. It was through 5'RACE template switching that TCR cDNA was made, with a universal primer site and UMIs added. TCRdb re-analysed the 5' RACE reads in MiXCR, keeping a single row per CDR3 protein. The table records some 500,000 distinct CDR3 sequences, approximately 12% of them present only once. The genes are TRBV6-2 or TRBV6-3 and TRBJ2-1, with a weak D call TRBD1 (5 bases). The TCR comes from a man aged 30 to 45 who received the YFV17D yellow fever vaccine. The sequenced sample was PBMCs, obtained on the day of the yellow fever booster vaccination. The DNA of the CDR3 is TGTGCCAGCAACCAGGGTGTCGAGCAGTTCTTC. This sequence encodes CASNQGVEQFF.